Listed here is a single T cell receptor beta chain. Its antigen target is currently unknown. No base-level quality is on record; no much larger clone is a single base apart. This specimen belongs to a study of cytomegalovirus exposure and HLA in healthy donors (dated by TCRdb to 2016 to 2017). With respect to the entire study: According to an earlier analysis of a few hundred of the donors, about 179 million T cells yielded roughly 110 million unique TCR beta sequences and 276 Gb of sequence data. In a later analysis, previously published TCR beta repertoires from about 670 donors were re-analyzed and high-resolution HLA genotyping was added so that TCR occurrence patterns could be studied. The study aimed to test whether signatures of past pathogen exposure could be identified by cataloging public T cell receptors. Class I and class II HLA loci were covered by the typing at four-digit resolution. A handful of DR-DQ haplotypes were handled as single units for association and clustering because linkage in the cohort was strong. Around 300 gigabases of sequencing data and tens of millions of unique TCR sequences were included in an early release covering 550 to 800 HLA-typed donors. Rather than using new phenotypic data, the later analysis identified candidate immune exposures from TCR beta sequences and from how often those sequences occurred across donors. A later genetic analysis took genome-wide SNP genotypes for about three fifths of the roughly 670 donors and used that subset as a discovery cohort. Every discovery cohort repertoire had been produced on one sequencing platform. A separate validation cohort of more than 100 different subjects was used in addition to the roughly 700-subject first cohort. High-throughput TCR immunosequencing, statistical association of individual TCRs with disease status, and machine learning were combined to predict cytomegalovirus infection status. Donor age, sex, ethnicity and CMV serostatus were collected together with the repertoire data. Among the 398 genotyped donors, around 79% belonged to the genetic ancestry cluster associated with self-reported Caucasian donors. Across about 380 genotyped donors of the cohort, an average of about 240,000 unique TCR beta nucleotide sequences per donor were sequenced, and approximately 17% of those sequences were non-productive. Using immunosequencing, the study profiled T cell repertoires from fewer than 850 subjects and related those repertoires to cytomegalovirus serostatus. An earlier analysis of around 640 of the donors used high-throughput TCR beta sequencing to judge whether each TCR beta V gene segment behaved as functional or pseudogenic. The number of typed donors differed by locus: 629-630 for A, B, C, DRB1 and DQB1; approximately 520 for DQA1; about 600 for DPA1; and roughly 470 for DPB1. Overall results and qualifications from the work: The earlier analysis of 587 of the donors excluded some 15 rarely observed V segments, including chromosome 9 orphons, because counts were too low. In a later genetic analysis, fewer N-insertions in productive TCRs were reported among donors in an Asian-associated ancestry cluster than the roughly 710-donor mean. Across donors, most TCR sequences were observed very rarely, whereas some public TCRs were present in many individuals. Roughly uniform sequencing depth across donors was assumed in presence/absence analyses, although this assumption may not hold. Assigning TCR associations to individual alleles was difficult when HLA alleles, especially DR and DQ, strongly co-occurred. A later analysis reported that several top co-occurrence clusters appeared linked to parvovirus B19, influenza, CMV and Epstein-Barr virus. The authors suggested that the approach could potentially be extended to other disease states and immunological phenotypes. A further reported finding was that TCR beta sequences accurately predicted the HLA-A and HLA-B alleles for most subjects in the first cohort. The only immune exposure information available for the cohort was CMV serostatus. In a later analysis, HLA-associated TCR beta chains were found to be more clonally expanded and to have lower generation probabilities than equally common non-associated chains. The cohort was sequenced for TCR beta chains only, and without alpha or paired-chain data the features that could be detected were limited. The classifier was reported to diagnose cytomegalovirus status with high specificity and sensitivity in both the original cohort and the validation cohort. In a later analysis, more than 15,000 TCR beta sequences were associated with specific HLA alleles at a false discovery rate of 0.05. Linkage disequilibrium might explain the correlated functional status among segregating V segments, but an unknown experimental factor could not be ruled out. A few of the identified cytomegalovirus-associated TCR beta chains were confirmed in vitro to be specific for cytomegalovirus antigens. A group of highly shared sequence variants was considered likely to be a technical artifact of the sequencing pipeline. A total of fewer than 200 TCR beta chains were listed by the study as associated with cytomegalovirus. Because HLA typing was missing for some donors at each locus, association tests included only the typed subset. In a later genetic analysis, a missense DCLRE1C variant was associated with V-gene and J-gene trimming of TCR beta chains, and the association was replicated in an independent cohort. Broadly in line with IMGT annotations, most TCR beta V segments showed up in productive rearrangements about 87% or about 30% of the time in an earlier analysis of 450 to 750 of the donors. Some IMGT-functional V segments, including TRBV6-2 and TRBV6-3, could not be told apart with the 87-base-pair reads, so those segments were excluded. Most CMV-associated TCR beta chains appeared to be HLA-restricted in a later analysis, and the HLA associations seemed to be driven largely by CMV exposure. In a later analysis, the rate of TCR association differed among HLA loci, with DRB1 alleles having the most associated TCRs and HLA-C alleles having the fewest.

V was cut back by 0 bases and J by 5 bases, leaving a gap of 19 bases between them. From its cysteine to its phenylalanine, the CDR3 spans 17 amino acids. This entry keeps only the CDR3 DNA: 51 bases, framed from base 1. CDR1 and CDR2, per the germline V gene, are LGHNA and YSLEER. Library preparation used the immunoSEQ multiplex PCR assay. For the multiplex PCR, a mixture combining 60 forward primers for TCR Vbeta segments and 13 reverse primers for TCR Jbeta segments was used. Amplification of the CDR3 region of rearranged TCR beta genes was performed with a multiplex PCR assay on genomic DNA. Amplified TCR beta libraries were sequenced as 87-base-pair reads on the Illumina HiSeq System. The study's own analysis went as follows. In a later analysis, some 80 million unique TCR beta chains were counted across the roughly 670 repertoires, and roughly 9.9 million of these chains were shared by at least two donors. Raw reads were error-corrected and collapsed into unique sequences with a nearest-neighbor algorithm that merged closely related sequences to remove PCR and sequencing errors. CDR3 sequences were aligned to IMGT reference sequences to assign V, D and J gene segments. For a sequence to be retained, at least a six-nucleotide match to both a V gene segment and a J gene segment was required. Rearrangements were classified as productive when the CDR3 lacked stop codons and remained in frame with V and J, and all other rearrangements were classified as non-productive. CDR3 was defined by IMGT convention, running from the second conserved V-encoded cysteine to the conserved J-encoded phenylalanine. Sequences without an unambiguous match to a single V gene segment were excluded from the earlier analysis of over 500 of the donors. In an earlier analysis of around 600 of the donors, V segments were called functional above 56.7% productive rearrangements and were called segregating when the between-donor standard deviation exceeded 5%. A statistical classification framework was developed to diagnose cytomegalovirus status using the catalog of TCR beta chain sequences. In a later analysis, V and J genes were assigned by comparing TCR nucleotide sequences against IMGT/GENE-DB human TR gene sequences. The TCRdist pipeline was used in a later analysis to assign CDR3 sequences and most-parsimonious VDJ recombination scenarios. In a later analysis, every TCR beta chain was defined by the combination of its CDR3 amino acid sequence and its V-gene family, and reads without a unique V-gene family were dropped. As a way to deal with suspected cross-contamination and a sequencing artifact, a later analysis dropped more than 500 nucleotide sequences that were highly shared and had low generation probability. In a later analysis, a clonal expansion index was calculated for each public chain from normalized within-repertoire ranks of inferred template counts. In a later analysis, generation probabilities were computed using a VDJ recombination model fitted to out-of-frame rearrangements, and the results were checked against IGoR. A later analysis scored TCR-TCR, TCR-HLA and TCR-CMV co-occurrence with hypergeometric tests, applying a repertoire-size bias correction to TCR pairs. To estimate false discovery rates, a later analysis permuted the HLA or CMV assignments 20 times. In a later analysis, co-occurring TCRs were grouped with DBSCAN, and TCRdist sequence similarity was added when clustering was performed within HLA-allele-positive subsets. Co-occurrence clustering excluded repertoires with fewer than 30,000 or more than 120,000 public chains, plus five with anomalous nucleotide sharing. The table was pulled from immuneACCESS by TCRdb, which kept in-frame rearrangements only. Such tables lose some clones; where checked, under half of the loss comes from unresolved V genes, and the rest has no known cause. Clone size and V and J calls were adopted from that table, with D and trimming inferred from the DNA. The sample contains about 110,000 clones, around 76% of them found a single time. About 2.5% of the sample is in the top ten clones.

The cohort consisted of 600 to 750 healthy bone marrow donors. Cohort members were all nominally healthy when sampled, although unrecorded immune exposures were likely present. The donor was CMV seronegative and was included in the group of a few hundred seronegative cohort members. A peripheral blood sample was provided by each donor, and peripheral blood mononuclear cells were used for TCR beta sequencing. Genomic DNA extraction from the blood cell samples was performed with the Qiagen DNeasy Blood Extraction Kit. The source is a man aged 18-30 years in good health and CMV-seronegative. The rearranged segments are TRBV4-3 and TRBJ2-5; the D gene is perhaps TRBD2, from 6 matching bases. Sequenced input: PBMCs. The CDR3 sequence is CASSQEAAGPGGETQYF. The DNA sequence is as follows: TGCGCCAGCAGCCAAGAAGCGGCAGGCCCAGGAGGGGAGACCCAGTACTTC.